Here is one T cell receptor (beta chain) with its context. The antigen is undetermined. The data were taken from a study of T cell repertoires in cytomegalovirus infection. Study in general: Indicated by public TCR beta signatures were CMV infection and matching HLA type.

Study conclusions and caveats: CMV-specific TCR beta clonotypes restricted by HLA-C were the ones dominating the ex vivo response.

TCRdb redid the calling of the reads with MiXCR, one entry per CDR3 protein. The data hold around 190,000 distinct CDR3 sequences, with 14% observed a single time. Germline V gene lookup returns CDR1 SGHDT and CDR2 YYEEEE. Trimming took 7 bases from V and 1 from J, leaving 15 bases between them. The CDR3 has 14 residues. This sequence originates from a human donor in good health (CMV status not recorded). Some clones in this sample may be carry-over from other donors' samples. Sequenced input: PBMCs. The chain employs TRBV5-6 and TRBJ2-7; D may be TRBD1 (6 bases). The CDR3 loop is CASGWRRGSYEQYF. The CDR3 nucleotides read TGTGCCAGCGGTTGGCGCAGGGGTTCCTACGAGCAGTACTTC.